The clone carrying this T cell receptor (beta chain) was picked up a small number of times. The target antigen is unknown. 13 Jbeta primers and 60 Vbeta primers were used for the PCR. Here immunoSEQ multiplex PCR was the method, and the copy in TCRdb shows in-frame clones only, minus some. The sample records approximately 200,000 clones, about 81% being singletons. This sample is part of a study of cytomegalovirus exposure and HLA in healthy donors. The study's findings and limits: The authors assumed roughly uniform sequencing depth across donors for presence/absence analyses. Only CMV serostatus was available as immune exposure information.

The V and J ends lost 4 bases and 4 bases, in that order; junction bases with no gene match: 7. CDR1 is SGHRS and CDR2 is YFSETQ in the germline V gene. The CDR3 runs 15 residues. The receptor comes from a young man in good health and CMV-seropositive. The specimen was PBMCs. V usage is TRBV5-1 and J usage is TRBJ1-2, with 10 bases identical to TRBD1. CDR3 nucleotides: TGCGCCAGCAGCCCCGGGACAGGGGAGGGCTATGGCTACACCTTC. The encoded protein is CASSPGTGEGYGYTF.